This T cell receptor (beta chain) originates from a study of human T cells and chemical hapten exposure. For the study at large: Alopecia areata, totalis or universalis affected patients who were mostly female.

The sample holds many counts of this clonotype. As yet, its antigen is unknown. Indicated time point: patch test 1, 2 weeks after DPC sensitization. Regarding treatment: therapeutic diphenylcyclopropenone sensitization with weekly scalp DPC. Findings of the study overall: Significantly more large CDR3 similarity clusters were formed by expanded TCRs than by controls.

From germline, CDR1 is SGHDN and CDR2 FVKESK. The CDR3 extends over 15 amino acids. The J segment lost 2 bases and the V segment lost 2 bases, leaving 3 bases of the junction unmatched. TCRdb itself ran the RACE reads through MiXCR, one entry per CDR3 protein. The data contain approximately 60,000 distinct CDR3 sequences, approximately 8.6% of them singletons. The receptor was derived from a woman in her thirties or forties with alopecia areata. Some clones in this sample may be carry-over from other donors' samples. The rearrangement joins TRBV14 to TRBJ2-1; 7 nucleotides align to TRBD1. Here the sequenced sample was whole blood, taken in connection with sensitization to the hapten diphenylcyclopropenone (DPC). CDR3 region: CASSQRDSPYNEQFF. The DNA for the CDR3 is TGTGCCAGCAGCCAACGGGACAGTCCCTACAATGAGCAGTTCTTC.